What follows are 32 T cell receptor beta chains derived from one specimen sequenced in a study of tumor and adjacent non-tumor tissue in lung cancer. The library came from three nested PCR rounds adapted from ARM-PCR protocols. MiXCR, run by TCRdb on the multiplex PCR reads, gives a single entry per CDR3 protein. This table holds about 67,000 distinct CDR3 sequences, 65% to 80% found once. No cell sorting was done before RNA was extracted from the tissue. Distant lung tissue was collected more than 3 cm away from the tumor edge. Input material: distant non-tumor lung tissue. All receptors derive from a man aged 55 to 70 with non-small cell lung cancer.

To note about this clonotype: The junction departs from germline at one end; a sequencing error may be responsible. V is TRBV11-2 and J is TRBJ2-2; weak D call: TRBD2 (5 bases). Germline CDR1 reads SGHAT; CDR2 reads FQNNGV. This CDR3 is built from 13 residues. The CDR3 protein is CTSSLGSAGKLFF. In DNA, the CDR3 is TGTACCAGCAGCTTAGGTTCAGCCGGGAAGCTGTTTTTT. Full variable domain (remainder filled in from reference TRBV11-2 and TRBJ2-2): EAGVAQSPRYKIIEKRQSVAFWCNPISGHATLYWYQQILGQGPKLLIQFQNNGVVDDSQLPKDRFSAERLKGVDSTLKIQPAKLEDSAVYLCTSSLGSAGKLFFGEGSRLTVL.

Comment on this clonotype: This clone may be a read error of a much larger clone one base away. The chain couples TRBV5-1 to TRBJ2-5; 7 nucleotides match TRBD1. With V trimmed by 4 bases and J by 4 bases, 7 bases remained unmatched. The germline V gene encodes CDR1 SGHRS and CDR2 YFSETQ. The CDR3 runs to 14 residues. The CDR3 sequence is CASSQTGSGETQYF. For the CDR3, the DNA is TGCGCCAGCAGCCAGACAGGGTCTGGAGAGACCCAGTACTTC.

Note on this clonotype: As the CDR3 is not closed by the conserved phenylalanine or tryptophan, this likely results from a read error. This chain joins TRBV12-3 or TRBV12-4 and TRBJ2-5; TRBD2 agrees at 12 bases. The CDR3 covers 15 residues. The CDR3, as DNA: TGTGCCAGCAGGCTAGCGGGAGGGTACGAAGATACCCAGTACTCC. This gives the protein CASRLAGGYEDTQYS.

For this clonotype: A much larger clone is a single base away; this may be a read error. V is TRBV20-1 and J is TRBJ1-5; D unresolved. Germline assignment: CDR1 DFQATT and CDR2 SNEGSKA (reference sequence). This CDR3 contains 15 residues. DNA of the CDR3: TGCAGTGCTAGAGATCTTGGCAGTCTCAGGCAGCCCCGGCATTTT. Translating gives CSARDLGSLRQPRHF.

Notes on this clonotype: Because the CDR3 is missing its conserved closing phenylalanine or tryptophan, this is likely a read error. This chain uses TRBV5-1 with TRBJ2-3; 8 bases agree with TRBD2. V gave up 4 bases and J gave up 6 bases; unmatched junction bases: 10. CDR1 is SGHRS, CDR2 YFSETQ, per germline. The CDR3 contains 15 residues. CDR3 DNA: TGCGCCAGCAGCCTCCAGACGGCGGGAGGCGATACGCAGTATTTA. It specifies CASSLQTAGGDTQYL.

On this clonotype itself: The junction and the germline gene differ at one end; a read error may be behind it. The V call is TRBV5-1, the J call TRBJ2-1, with 11 bases aligning to TRBD2. In germline, CDR1 is SGHRS, CDR2 YFSETQ. The CDR3 is made up of 19 amino acids. This CDR3 is CTSSRGITGTSGSYNEQFF. The DNA of the CDR3 is TGCACCAGCAGCCGAGGGATTACCGGGACTAGCGGTTCCTACAATGAGCAGTTCTTC.

For this clonotype: The CDR3 does not close with the conserved phenylalanine or tryptophan, likely indicating a read error. The chain carries TRBV6-5 and TRBJ1-2, with 7 positions matching TRBD1. CDR1 MNHEY and CDR2 SVGAGI come from the germline V gene. V gave up 9 bases and J gave up 9 bases; unmatched junction bases: 16. The CDR3 runs to 14 residues. The CDR3 region is CASGGTVDGYCYTS. The CDR3 DNA is TGTGCCAGTGGAGGGACAGTGGACGGGTATTGCTACACCTCC.

Note on this clonotype: A junction end diverges from the germline sequence, so it may reflect a read error. V is TRBV6-5 and J is TRBJ2-3; tentatively, D is TRBD1 (5 bases). This CDR3 has 14 residues. The germline V gene has CDR1 MNHEY and CDR2 SVGAGI. In DNA form, the CDR3 reads TGTGCCAACAGTTACAGGATTCAGGCAGATACGCAGTATTTT. Translation: CANSYRIQADTQYF.

A word on this clonotype: The germline gene is not matched at one end of the junction; a read error may be the cause. V gene TRBV5-1 combines with J gene TRBJ2-1; TRBD2 is a possible D gene (6 bases). The CDR3 totals 14 residues. Germline V gene sequence: CDR1 SGHRS, CDR2 YFSETQ. DNA for the CDR3: TGCGCGAGCAGCGGCGGGGACTCCCACAATGAGCAGTTCTTC. It yields the protein CASSGGDSHNEQFF.

In regard to this clonotype: A much larger clone lies one base from this, so it may be a read error. This chain links TRBV28 with TRBJ2-5; 9 nucleotides align to TRBD1. The CDR3 has 12 amino acids. CDR1 is MDHEN, CDR2 SYDVKM, per germline. The CDR3 DNA reads as TGTGCCTGCAGGACAGGGGACGAGACCCAGTACTTC. Protein product: CACRTGDETQYF.

Points on this clonotype: An end of the junction differs from the germline gene, which may be a read error. This chain connects TRBV29-1 to TRBJ1-1, with D tentatively TRBD1 (6 bases). Germline CDR1 and CDR2: SQVTM and ANQGSEA. The CDR3 length is 13 residues. The CDR3 region is CCGSGVRDIEDFF. The DNA for the CDR3 is TGCTGCGGATCAGGGGTGAGGGACATTGAAGATTTCTTT.

Comments on this clonotype: Mismatch with germline at one junction end may stem from a read error. The rearrangement uses TRBV6-5 and TRBJ1-5, with D perhaps matching TRBD1 (5 bases). Germline V gives CDR1 MNHEY, CDR2 SVGAGI. The CDR3 contains 14 residues. The CDR3 sequence: CASSRTTEEKPQGF. The CDR3 bases are TGTGCCAGCAGTCGCACGACAGAGGAGAAGCCCCAGGGTTTT.

About this clonotype itself: One end of the junction fails to match germline, which may point to a read error. This chain uses TRBV12-5 with TRBJ2-7; weak D call: TRBD2 (5 bases). The CDR3 sequence is 14 residues long. Germline CDR1 LGHNT, CDR2 FRNRAP. The CDR3 loop is CASSLARDSNEQYF. The CDR3 DNA reads as TGTGCTAGTAGTTTGGCCCGGGATAGTAACGAGCAGTACTTC.

The V gene is TRBV6-1, the J gene TRBJ1-5; 7 bases match TRBD1. Germline V CDR1 and CDR2: MNHNS, SASEGT. V gave up 7 bases and J gave up 4 bases; unmatched junction bases: 13. The CDR3 sequence is 16 residues long. This CDR3 is CASIHLGGTENQPQHF. The CDR3 DNA reads as TGTGCCAGCATCCACCTAGGCGGGACAGAGAATCAGCCCCAGCATTTT.

Regarding this clonotype: The junction shows a germline mismatch at one end, possibly a read error. The V gene is TRBV4-1, the J gene TRBJ1-5, with D perhaps TRBD1 (5 bases). The germline V gene encodes CDR1 MGHRA and CDR2 YSYEKL. This CDR3 has 15 residues. The CDR3 spells CASSPEEGRGQPHHF. As DNA, the CDR3 is TGCGCCAGCAGCCCGGAGGAAGGGAGGGGTCAGCCCCATCATTTT.

Notes on this clonotype: An end of the junction does not agree with germline; a read error may underlie this. The CDR3 coding sequence is TGTGCCAGAAGCTTACAGCGCTACGTGGCTTTCTCCTACAATGAGCAGTTCTTC. This gives the protein CARSLQRYVAFSYNEQFF. The V gene is TRBV7-3, the J gene TRBJ2-1; D gene ambiguous. Germline lookup yields CDR1 SGHTA and CDR2 FQGTGA. This CDR3 is 18 amino acids long.

To note about this clonotype: The conserved closing phenylalanine or tryptophan is absent in this CDR3, likely reflecting a read error. The chain carries TRBV29-1 and TRBJ1-2; D remains ambiguous. V was pared by 6 bases and J by 8 bases, with 10 bases between. CDR1 SQVTM and CDR2 ANQGSEA come from the germline V gene. The CDR3 extends over 10 amino acids. CDR3 nucleotide sequence: TGCAGCGTAGGAGGAGAAGGCTACACCTTG. This gives the protein CSVGGEGYTL.

This clonotype was observed a handful of times. Written as DNA, the CDR3 is TGTGCCAGCAGCTATGATGACAAAAACATTCAGTACTTC. Translating it yields CASSYDDKNIQYF. V usage is TRBV5-6 and J usage is TRBJ2-4; D call uncertain. From germline, CDR1 is SGHDT and CDR2 YYEEEE. CDR3 length equals 13 residues. The ends were cut back, 3 bases at V and 3 bases at J, with 7 bases in the middle.

Regarding this clonotype: The junction departs from germline at one end; a sequencing error may be responsible. The chain recombines TRBV6-2 or TRBV6-3 with TRBJ2-7; D gene ambiguous. This CDR3 contains 14 residues. The germline gives CDR1 MNHEY, CDR2 SVGEGT. The CDR3 DNA follows: TGTGTCAGCATTTACGTTTCCGAAGACTACGAGCAGTACTTC. It translates to CVSIYVSEDYEQYF.

The chain is built from TRBV6-5 and TRBJ2-3; a possible D gene is TRBD2 (6 bases). Germline values: CDR1 MNHEY, CDR2 SVGAGI. V dropped 10 bases and J dropped 0 bases, with 14 bases sitting between them. The CDR3 is 14 residues long. CDR3: CANRTGVSTDTQYF. CDR3 DNA sequence: TGTGCCAACCGCACGGGGGTTAGCACAGATACGCAGTATTTT.

Details on this clonotype: A clone one base away is much larger, so this may be a read error. CDR3: CARSFRGQPDEQFF. DNA of the CDR3: TGTGCCAGGAGCTTCAGGGGGCAGCCCGATGAGCAGTTCTTC. The rearrangement uses TRBV11-2 and TRBJ2-1; TRBD1 matches at 8 bases. The length of the CDR3 is 14 residues. Germline lookup yields CDR1 SGHAT and CDR2 FQNNGV.

Of note for this clonotype: A much larger clonotype is one base distant, so this may be a read error. The genes are TRBV5-1 and TRBJ2-5, with 9 nucleotides matching TRBD2. Germline CDR1 SGHRS, CDR2 YFSETQ. Germline trimming cut 3 bases from V and 6 bases from J; bases unmatched to any gene: 9. The CDR3 is 15 residues long. As DNA, the CDR3 is TGCGCCAGCAGCTCCGGAGTAGCGGGAGCGAAGACCCAGTACTTC. Translation gives CASSSGVAGAKTQYF.

This clonotype appeared a single time. This CDR3 is CASSSFFGGTYDEQFF. The CDR3 DNA is TGTGCCAGCAGCTCCTTTTTCGGGGGGACCTACGACGAGCAGTTCTTC. The rearrangement uses TRBV11-1 and TRBJ2-1; 7 bases agree with TRBD2. The CDR3 has 16 residues. Per the germline V gene, CDR1 is SGHAT and CDR2 is FQDESV (reference sequence). V dropped 4 bases and J dropped 10; count of bases not matched to a gene: 16. Full variable domain (missing parts from reference TRBV11-1 and TRBJ2-1): EAEVAQSPRYKITEKSQAVAFWCDPISGHATLYWYRQILGQGPELLVQFQDESVVDDSQLPKDRFSAERLKGVDSTLKIQPAELGDSAMYLCASSSFFGGTYDEQFFGPGTRLTVL.

This clonotype was recorded many times. The V and J genes are TRBV10-2 and TRBJ1-6, with D uncertain. The CDR3 has 15 residues. Deletions cut 6 bases from V and 7 bases from J, with 16 bases between. Germline CDR1 reads WSHSY; CDR2 reads SAAADI. Here the CDR3 DNA reads TGCGCCAGCAGGGCCGGCGGAGGGATGAATTCACCCCTCCACTTT. Protein sequence: CASRAGGGMNSPLHF.

The genes are TRBV6-5 and TRBJ2-2; 8 nucleotides match TRBD2. The V segment lost 5 bases and the J segment 6 bases; nucleotides outside the gene matches: 11. Germline-derived CDR1 and CDR2 are MNHEY and SVGAGI. This CDR3 spans 16 amino acids. CDR3 sequence reads: CASSLSGMGGPGELFF. CDR3 coding DNA: TGTGCCAGCAGTCTTAGCGGGATGGGAGGCCCCGGGGAGCTGTTTTTT.

Note on this clonotype: Germline is not matched at one junction end, which may reflect a read error. The CDR3 DNA reads TGTGCCAGCAGTTACTTAGCAACGAAGACCGGGGAGCTGTTTTTT. As protein: CASSYLATKTGELFF. The J gene is TRBJ2-2, the V gene TRBV6-6, with D hard to call. Looked up from germline, CDR1 is MNHNY and CDR2 is SVGAGI (reference sequence). There are 15 residues in the CDR3.

The chain couples TRBV6-5 to TRBJ2-3; D ambiguous. Trimming took off 10 bases at V and 6 bases at J, with 20 bases between the two ends. The CDR3 runs to 14 residues. From germline, CDR1 is MNHEY and CDR2 SVGAGI. CDR3 sequence: CANYPLGIGDTQYF. DNA of the CDR3: TGTGCCAACTATCCACTGGGCATTGGGGATACGCAGTATTTT.

Regarding this clonotype: This may arise from a read error, as a much more abundant clone is one base away. This chain connects TRBV28 to TRBJ1-2; the D is unclear. The CDR3 spans 15 residues. Germline values: CDR1 MDHEN, CDR2 SYDVKM. With 6 bases removed from V and 4 bases from J, the gap between germline ends came to 18 bases. Here the CDR3 DNA reads TGTGCCAGCAGAGCCACAAGGAGGGCGCTCTATGGCTACACCTTC. As protein: CASRATRRALYGYTF.

The V and J genes are TRBV28 and TRBJ2-3; 8 bases agree with TRBD2. Germline CDR1 is MDHEN and CDR2 is SYDVKM. The V gene end was trimmed by 3 bases and the J gene end by 5 bases; junction bases not matched to a gene: 10. This CDR3 has 16 residues. The DNA of the CDR3 is TGTGCCAGCAGTTTTGGGGGACTAGACGGCATAGATACGCAGTATTTT. Its protein product is CASSFGGLDGIDTQYF.

The chain employs TRBV12-3 or TRBV12-4 and TRBJ2-1; 9 nucleotides align to TRBD1. CDR3 length: 19 residues. V trimming: 6 bases; J trimming: 3 bases; junction bases outside the gene matches: 18. The CDR3 protein is CASSGRGQGWAALYNEQFF. In DNA, the CDR3 is TGTGCCAGCAGCGGCCGGGGACAGGGCTGGGCGGCCCTCTACAATGAGCAGTTCTTC.

The chain recombines TRBV7-8 with TRBJ2-7, with a possible D match to TRBD1 (6 bases). CDR3 length equals 14 residues. V shed 3 bases and J shed 9 bases, with 18 bases lying between them. CDR1 is SGHVS, CDR2 FQNEAQ, per germline. The CDR3 loop reads CASSFWRTEGVQYF. Written as DNA, the CDR3 is TGTGCCAGCAGCTTTTGGAGGACAGAGGGGGTGCAGTACTTC. The variable domain in full, completed from reference TRBV7-8 and TRBJ2-7, reads GAGVSQSPRYKVAKRGQDVALRCDPISGHVSLFWYQQALGQGPEFLTYFQNEAQLDKSGLPSDRFFAERPEGSVSTLKIQRTQQEDSAVYLCASSFWRTEGVQYFGPGTRLTVT.

In this sample, this clonotype turned up many times. For the CDR3, the DNA is TGTGCCAGCAGTTCAGGGATCCTGGATACGCAGTATTTT. This sequence encodes CASSSGILDTQYF. The chain couples TRBV12-3 or TRBV12-4 to TRBJ2-3, with D perhaps TRBD1 (5 bases). CDR3 length: 13 residues. Trimming removed 4 bases from V and 6 bases from J, with 11 bases in between.